This T cell receptor beta chain was recovered during a study of blood T cell repertoires in COVID-19. In the study overall: Material from acute and convalescent COVID-19 was sourced from the United States, Italy and Spain.

Generated by immunoSEQ multiplex PCR, the TCRdb table keeps only in-frame clones and is missing some. The top ten clones hold just over 9.5% of a sample with approximately 330,000 clones, about 87% of them seen once. The CDR3 is 13 residues long. With 3 bases removed from V and 4 bases from J, the gap between germline ends came to 9 bases. A Seattle source enrolled patients during active infection and followed them longitudinally. V usage is TRBV12-3 or TRBV12-4 and J usage is TRBJ1-1; D may be TRBD1 (5 bases). The clonotype comes from a man aged 25-40 years with COVID-19, enrolled during active disease. Specimen: peripheral blood. The CDR3 DNA reads as TGTGCCAGCAGTTTTCTCCAGGGCACTGAAGCTTTCTTT. Translating gives CASSFLQGTEAFF.